The 2 T cell receptor beta chains below were found in one sample sequenced in a study of T cells in Graves' hyperthyroidism and ophthalmopathy. Template material for amplifying TCR beta CDR3 regions consisted of RNA transcripts. The TCR CDR3 was amplified in a first-round RT-PCR using the HTBI primer set. TCRdb re-called the multiplex PCR reads through MiXCR, storing one row per CDR3 protein. The data show roughly 580,000 distinct CDR3 sequences, 46% seen once. The sample consisted of peripheral blood or thyroid tissue (not recorded which). These receptors originate from a woman aged 18-29 years with Graves' hyperthyroidism.

This clonotype has more than one count but fewer than ten. The gene calls are TRBV24-1 and TRBJ2-5, with TRBD2 matching over 8 bases. V gave up 7 bases and J gave up 2 bases; unmatched junction bases: 5. The germline CDR1 and CDR2 sequences are KGHDR and SFDVKD. The CDR3 loop spans 14 amino acids. The CDR3 loop reads CATRSGGVQETQYF. The CDR3 nucleotides read TGTGCCACCAGAAGCGGGGGTGTACAAGAGACCCAGTACTTC.

This clonotype was detected only a few times. J is TRBJ1-1 and V is TRBV6-5; weak D call: TRBD1 (5 bases). The germline V gene has CDR1 MNHEY and CDR2 SVGAGI. The CDR3 extends over 14 amino acids. Trimming left V 5 bases short and J 1 base short, with 11 bases between. The CDR3 nucleotides read TGTGCCAGCAGTGTTAGGGGACGGAACACTGAAGCTTTCTTT. This sequence encodes CASSVRGRNTEAFF.